Described below is a single TCR beta chain sequence and its context. Its binding antigen is unknown. A read error may account for a junction end that differs from germline. Without any cell sorting, total RNA and DNA were co-extracted from about 20-30 mg of bulk tissue using the AllPrep DNA/RNA mini kit. Four to six patients with histopathologically diagnosed primary liver carcinoma underwent surgical resection in China between late 2015 and 2016. Chronic HBV infection was present in the patients, and the patients were treatment-naive at sampling. Each fresh piece of tumor and adjacent tissue was cut in two, with one half stored in RNAlater at -80 degrees C and the other half sent for histology. This sample is drawn from a study of tumor-infiltrating lymphocytes in primary liver carcinoma (dated by TCRdb to the late 2010s). Background on the whole study: Hepatocellular carcinoma (four) or combined HCC and intrahepatic cholangiocarcinoma (one) was present in the five patients, who were three men and two women aged 30 to 69 years. The five patients had tumors staged T1-T3 N0M0, with maximum diameters ranging from about 4.2 to 10 cm. Each sample produced about 3.65 to 7.13 million productive TCRbeta reads, and read depth showed no significant difference between tissue types. Across five regions of each liver tumor, along with adjacent normal tissue and blood, the study brought together TCRbeta repertoire sequencing, expression microarrays and whole-exome sequencing. TCRbeta repertoire sequencing covered about 35 specimens from 5 patients: around 25 tumor regions, 5 adjacent noncancerous liver tissues and 5 peripheral blood samples. Technical replicate repertoires showed high reproducibility, with mean shared-clone rates about 0.92 and correlation coefficients above 0.95.

Its CDR3 holds 16 amino acids, cysteine through phenylalanine. Only CDR3 DNA is held: 48 bases, read in frame from base 1. CDR1 and CDR2 were assigned from the germline V gene as SGHAT and FQNNGV. Using a constant-region primer and ProtoScript II reverse transcriptase, TCRbeta-specific cDNA was reverse-transcribed from 500 to 650 ng total RNA. Construction of the TCRbeta libraries relied on three nested rounds of multiplex PCR, following a slightly modified ARM-PCR procedure. Each of the first two PCR rounds ran for about 10 cycles using multiplex TRBV1-TRBV30 forward primers together with a Cbeta reverse primer. A final 25-cycle PCR with Deep VentR polymerase added sample barcodes and Illumina adapters. Amplicons of 200-500 bp were gel-purified with a QIAquick gel extraction kit before sequencing. An Illumina HiSeq 2500 was used to sequence the TCRbeta amplicons with 250-bp paired-end reads. Under the source paper's analysis protocol: Quality trimming of reads was performed with Trimmomatic v0.33, and paired reads were merged with FLASH v1.2.11 so that full CDR3 sequences could be recovered. MiGEC v1.2.1b assigned V, D and J germline segments to the rearranged TCRbeta sequences. VDJtools v1.0.0 computed clonotype statistics and Shannon-Wiener diversity indices. Except for diversity analysis, only the 250 most abundant clonotypes of each sample were used in subsequent analyses to reduce sampling bias. TCRdb redid the processing of the public reads, applying fastp at Q25 and MiXCR, and retained in-frame beta chains. Each entry is one CDR3 protein sequence, shown with its most common DNA and genes. Clone size and V and J calls follow TCRdb, not the original study. Here the sample has over 75,000 distinct CDR3 sequences; less than 75% occur a single time. 27% of the sample goes to the ten largest clones.

Broader findings and caveats from the paper: Only four or five patients were included in the study, and the authors note that the findings should be validated in a larger study. Because sequencing covered only the TCR beta chain and unpaired alpha chains were not captured, true repertoire diversity is likely underestimated. Compared with blood, tumors had a significantly larger share of the repertoire taken up by the top 250 clones (p = 0.039). Since the samples were bulk and unsorted, there was no way to compare CD4+ and CD8+ T cell repertoires. Repertoire overlap was found to be higher between tumor regions (mean about 35%) than between tumor-adjacent (about 17%) or tumor-blood (about 14%) pairs, consistent with antigen-driven expansion.

The material sequenced was tumor-adjacent normal liver tissue. This chain is built from TRBV11-2 and TRBJ2-7; the D gene assignment is perhaps TRBD1 or TRBD2, with each matching 6 bases. The sequence was obtained from a man aged 35-49 years with primary liver carcinoma and hepatitis B virus infection. This receptor carries the CDR3 CVSSSPGGGPYNEQYF. In nucleotide form, the sequence is TGTGTCAGCAGCTCGCCTGGTGGGGGGCCCTACAACGAGCAGTACTTC.